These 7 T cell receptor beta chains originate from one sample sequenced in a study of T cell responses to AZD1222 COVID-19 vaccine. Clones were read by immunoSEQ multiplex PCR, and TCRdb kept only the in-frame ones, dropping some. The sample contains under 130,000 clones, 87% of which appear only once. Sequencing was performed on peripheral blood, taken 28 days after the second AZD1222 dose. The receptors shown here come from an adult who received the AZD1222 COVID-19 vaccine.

The CDR3 bases are TGCGCCAGCAGCTTGGGCTATGGCTACACCTTC. It codes for CASSLGYGYTF. The chain carries TRBV5-1 and TRBJ1-2, with D uncertain. The V end lost 0 bases, the J end lost 4 bases, and 1 base lay between the germline ends. Germline CDR1 SGHRS, CDR2 YFSETQ. CDR3 length: 11 amino acids.

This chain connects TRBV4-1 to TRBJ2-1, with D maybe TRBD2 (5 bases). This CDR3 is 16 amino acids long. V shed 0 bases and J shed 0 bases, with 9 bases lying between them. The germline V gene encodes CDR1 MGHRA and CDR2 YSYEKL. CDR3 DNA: TGCGCCAGCAGCCAAGACCCAGCGGTCTCCTACAATGAGCAGTTCTTC. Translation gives CASSQDPAVSYNEQFF.

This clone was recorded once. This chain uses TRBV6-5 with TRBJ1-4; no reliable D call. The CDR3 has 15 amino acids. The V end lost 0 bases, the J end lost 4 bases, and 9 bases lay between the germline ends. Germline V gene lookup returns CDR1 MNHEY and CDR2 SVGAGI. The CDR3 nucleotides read TGTGCCAGCAGTTACTCGTACGGAAGTAATGAAAAACTGTTTTTT. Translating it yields CASSYSYGSNEKLFF.

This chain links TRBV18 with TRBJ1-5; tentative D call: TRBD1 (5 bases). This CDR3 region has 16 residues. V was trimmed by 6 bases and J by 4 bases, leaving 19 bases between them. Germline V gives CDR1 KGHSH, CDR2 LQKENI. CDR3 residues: CASSARVGEGNQPQHF. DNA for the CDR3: TGTGCCAGCTCCGCCAGGGTAGGTGAGGGAAATCAGCCCCAGCATTTT.

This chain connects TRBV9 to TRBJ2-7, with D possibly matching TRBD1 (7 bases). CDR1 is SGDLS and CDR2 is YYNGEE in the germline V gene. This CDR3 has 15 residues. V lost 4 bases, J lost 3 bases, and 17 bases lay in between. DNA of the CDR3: TGTGCCAGCAGCTCCCGAGGAGGGGGCTACTACGAGCAGTACTTC. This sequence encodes CASSSRGGGYYEQYF.

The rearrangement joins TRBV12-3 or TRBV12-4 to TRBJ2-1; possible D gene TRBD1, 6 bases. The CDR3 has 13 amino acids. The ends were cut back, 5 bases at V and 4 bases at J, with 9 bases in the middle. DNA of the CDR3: TGTGCCAGCAGTCGGACAGATTACAATGAGCAGTTCTTC. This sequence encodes CASSRTDYNEQFF.

CDR3 amino acids: CASSSQQGTEAFF. As DNA, the CDR3 is TGCGCCAGCAGCTCACAACAGGGCACTGAAGCTTTCTTT. The chain joins TRBV5-1 to TRBJ1-1, with D possibly matching TRBD1 (6 bases). The germline V gene encodes CDR1 SGHRS and CDR2 YFSETQ. With 3 bases removed from V and 4 bases from J, the gap between germline ends came to 10 bases. The CDR3 totals 13 residues.